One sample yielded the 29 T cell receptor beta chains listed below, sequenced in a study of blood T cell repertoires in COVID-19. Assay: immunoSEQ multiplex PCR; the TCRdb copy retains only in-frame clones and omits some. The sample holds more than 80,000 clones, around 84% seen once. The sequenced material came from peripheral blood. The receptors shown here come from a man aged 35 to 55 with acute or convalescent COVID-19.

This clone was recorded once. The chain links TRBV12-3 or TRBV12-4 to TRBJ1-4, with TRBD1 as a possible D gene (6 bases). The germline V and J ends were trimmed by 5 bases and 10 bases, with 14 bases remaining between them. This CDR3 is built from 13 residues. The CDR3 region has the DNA TGTGCCAGCAGTCCGAGGACAGTTGGAAAACTGTTTTTT. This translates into CASSPRTVGKLFF.

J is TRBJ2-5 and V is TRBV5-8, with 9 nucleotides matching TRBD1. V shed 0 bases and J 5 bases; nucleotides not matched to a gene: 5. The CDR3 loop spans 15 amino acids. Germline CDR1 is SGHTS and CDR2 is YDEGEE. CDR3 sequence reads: CASSLEGTGPETQYF. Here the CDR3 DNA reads TGTGCCAGCAGCTTGGAGGGGACAGGGCCGGAGACCCAGTACTTC.

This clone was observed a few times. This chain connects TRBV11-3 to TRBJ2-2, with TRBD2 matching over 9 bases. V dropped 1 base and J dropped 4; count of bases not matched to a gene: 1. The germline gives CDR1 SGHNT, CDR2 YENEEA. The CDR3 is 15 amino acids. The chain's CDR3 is CASSLATSGTGELFF. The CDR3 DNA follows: TGTGCCAGCAGCTTAGCGACTAGCGGCACCGGGGAGCTGTTTTTT.

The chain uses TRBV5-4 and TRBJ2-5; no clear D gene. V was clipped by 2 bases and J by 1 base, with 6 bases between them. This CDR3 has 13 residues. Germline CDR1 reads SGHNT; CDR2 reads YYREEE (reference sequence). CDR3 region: CASSLILQETQYF. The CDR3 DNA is TGTGCCAGCAGCTTAATTCTCCAAGAGACCCAGTACTTC.

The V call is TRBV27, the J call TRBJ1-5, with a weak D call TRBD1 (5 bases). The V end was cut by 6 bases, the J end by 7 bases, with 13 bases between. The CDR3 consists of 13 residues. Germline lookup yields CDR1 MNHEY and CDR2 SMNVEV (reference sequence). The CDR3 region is CASRIDRDQPQHF. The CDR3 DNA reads TGTGCCAGCAGGATTGACAGAGACCAGCCCCAGCATTTT.

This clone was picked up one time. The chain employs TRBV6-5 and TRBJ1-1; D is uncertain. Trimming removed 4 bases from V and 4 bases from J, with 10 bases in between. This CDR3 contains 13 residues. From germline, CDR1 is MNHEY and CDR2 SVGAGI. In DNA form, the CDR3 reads TGTGCCAGCAGTTCGAGGGTCGGCACTGAAGCTTTCTTT. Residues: CASSSRVGTEAFF.

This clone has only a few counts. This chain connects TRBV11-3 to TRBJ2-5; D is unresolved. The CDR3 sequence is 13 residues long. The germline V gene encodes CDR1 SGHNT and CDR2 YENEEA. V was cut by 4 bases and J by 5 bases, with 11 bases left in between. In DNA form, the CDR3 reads TGTGCCAGCAGCTCTGGTCCGCGGGAGACCCAGTACTTC. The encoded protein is CASSSGPRETQYF.

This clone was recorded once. CDR3: CASSLVGTGNIQYF. Here the CDR3 DNA reads TGTGCCAGCAGCTTAGTCGGGACAGGAAACATTCAGTACTTC. The chain is built from TRBV7-2 and TRBJ2-4, with 8 nucleotides matching TRBD1. Germline V CDR1 and CDR2: SGHTA, FQGNSA. The V segment lost 1 base and the J segment 6 bases; nucleotides outside the gene matches: 2. The CDR3 has 14 residues.

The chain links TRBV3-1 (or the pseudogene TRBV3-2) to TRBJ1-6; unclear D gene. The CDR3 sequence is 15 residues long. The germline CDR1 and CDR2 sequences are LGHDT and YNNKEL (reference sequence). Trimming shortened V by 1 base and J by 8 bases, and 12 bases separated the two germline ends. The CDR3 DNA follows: TGTGCCAGCAGCCAAGTCAACCAGGCCGATTCACCCCTCCACTTT. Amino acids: CASSQVNQADSPLHF.

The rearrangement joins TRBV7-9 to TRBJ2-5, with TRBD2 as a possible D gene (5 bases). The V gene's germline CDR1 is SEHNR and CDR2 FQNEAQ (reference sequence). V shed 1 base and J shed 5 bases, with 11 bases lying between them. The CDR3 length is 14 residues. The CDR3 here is CASSLESSRETQYF. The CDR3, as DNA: TGTGCCAGCAGCTTAGAGTCTAGCAGGGAGACCCAGTACTTC.

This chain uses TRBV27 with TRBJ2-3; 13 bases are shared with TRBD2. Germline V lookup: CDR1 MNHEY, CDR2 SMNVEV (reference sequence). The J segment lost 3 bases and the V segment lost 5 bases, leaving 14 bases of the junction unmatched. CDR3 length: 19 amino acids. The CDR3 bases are TGTGCCAGCAGTGCGATTTTTCCCGGGACTAGCGGGGATACAGATACGCAGTATTTT. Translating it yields CASSAIFPGTSGDTDTQYF.

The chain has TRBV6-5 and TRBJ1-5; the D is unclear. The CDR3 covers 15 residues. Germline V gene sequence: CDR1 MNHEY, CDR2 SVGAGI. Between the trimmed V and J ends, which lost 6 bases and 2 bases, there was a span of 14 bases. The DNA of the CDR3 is TGTGCCAGCAGCTTCTCTCCTCAGGGCAATCAGCCCCAGCATTTT. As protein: CASSFSPQGNQPQHF.

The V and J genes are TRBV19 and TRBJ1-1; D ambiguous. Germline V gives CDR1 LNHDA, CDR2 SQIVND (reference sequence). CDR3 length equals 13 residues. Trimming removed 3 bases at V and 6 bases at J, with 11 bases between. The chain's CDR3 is CASSMAAGSEAFF. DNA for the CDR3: TGTGCCAGTAGTATGGCCGCGGGGTCTGAAGCTTTCTTT.

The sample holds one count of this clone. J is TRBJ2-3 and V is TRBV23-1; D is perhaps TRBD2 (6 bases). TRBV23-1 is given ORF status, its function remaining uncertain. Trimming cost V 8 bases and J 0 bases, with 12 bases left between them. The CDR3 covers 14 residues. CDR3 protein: CASRGSGSTDTQYF. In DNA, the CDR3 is TGCGCCAGCCGTGGAAGCGGGAGCACAGATACGCAGTATTTT.

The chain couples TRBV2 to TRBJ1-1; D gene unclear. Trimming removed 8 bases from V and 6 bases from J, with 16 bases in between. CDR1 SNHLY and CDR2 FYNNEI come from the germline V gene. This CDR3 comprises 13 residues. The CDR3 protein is CASSMGRKAEAFF. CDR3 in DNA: TGTGCCAGCTCCATGGGGAGGAAAGCTGAAGCTTTCTTT.

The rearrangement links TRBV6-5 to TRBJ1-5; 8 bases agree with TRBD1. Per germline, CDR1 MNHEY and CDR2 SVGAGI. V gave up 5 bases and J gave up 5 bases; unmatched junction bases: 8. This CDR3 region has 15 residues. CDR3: CASSIGQGTYQPQHF. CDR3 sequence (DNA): TGTGCCAGCAGTATCGGACAGGGAACCTATCAGCCCCAGCATTTT.

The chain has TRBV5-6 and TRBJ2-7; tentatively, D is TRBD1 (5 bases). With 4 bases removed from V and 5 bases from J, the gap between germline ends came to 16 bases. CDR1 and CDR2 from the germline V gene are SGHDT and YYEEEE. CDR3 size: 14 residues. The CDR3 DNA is TGTGCCAGCAGCGTACTGGGCAGGGTGAACGAGCAGTACTTC. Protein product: CASSVLGRVNEQYF.

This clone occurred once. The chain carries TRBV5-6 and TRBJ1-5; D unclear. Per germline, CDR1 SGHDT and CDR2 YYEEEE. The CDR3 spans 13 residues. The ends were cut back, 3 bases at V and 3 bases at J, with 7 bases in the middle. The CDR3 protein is CASSSRTNQPQHF. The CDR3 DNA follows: TGTGCCAGCAGCTCGAGAACCAATCAGCCCCAGCATTTT. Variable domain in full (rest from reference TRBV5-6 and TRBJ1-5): DAGVTQSPTHLIKTRGQQVTLRCSPKSGHDTVSWYQQALGQGPQFIFQYYEEEERQRGNFPDRFSGHQFPNYSSELNVNALLLGDSALYLCASSSRTNQPQHFGDGTRLSIL.

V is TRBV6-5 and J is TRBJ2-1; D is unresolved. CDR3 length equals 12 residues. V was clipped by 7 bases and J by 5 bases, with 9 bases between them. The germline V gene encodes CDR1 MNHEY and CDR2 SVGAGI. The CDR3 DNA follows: TGTGCCAGCATTTCGACTGACAATGAGCAGTTCTTC. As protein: CASISTDNEQFF.

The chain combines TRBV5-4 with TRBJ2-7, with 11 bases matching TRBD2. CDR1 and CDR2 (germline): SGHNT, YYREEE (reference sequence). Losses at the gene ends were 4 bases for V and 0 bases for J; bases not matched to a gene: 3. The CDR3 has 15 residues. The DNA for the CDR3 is TGTGCCAGCAGCCTCACTAGCGGGAGCTCCTACGAGCAGTACTTC. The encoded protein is CASSLTSGSSYEQYF.

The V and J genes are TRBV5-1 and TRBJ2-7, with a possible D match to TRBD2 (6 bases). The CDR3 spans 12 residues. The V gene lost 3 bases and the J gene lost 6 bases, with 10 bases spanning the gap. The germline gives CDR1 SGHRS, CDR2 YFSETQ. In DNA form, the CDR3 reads TGCGCCAGCAGCTCGGACTACTCCGAGCAGTACTTC. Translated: CASSSDYSEQYF.

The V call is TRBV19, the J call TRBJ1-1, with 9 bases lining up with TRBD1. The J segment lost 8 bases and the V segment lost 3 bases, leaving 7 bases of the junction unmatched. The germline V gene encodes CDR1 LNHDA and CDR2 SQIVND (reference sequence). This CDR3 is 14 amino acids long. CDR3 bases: TGTGCCAGTAGTATCGACAGGGGGGAGGACGAAGCTTTCTTT. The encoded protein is CASSIDRGEDEAFF. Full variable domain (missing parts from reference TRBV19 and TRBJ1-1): DGGITQSPKYLFRKEGQNVTLSCEQNLNHDAMYWYRQDPGQGLRLIYYSQIVNDFQKGDIAEGYSVSREKKESFPLTVTSAQKNPTAFYLCASSIDRGEDEAFFGQGTRLTVV.

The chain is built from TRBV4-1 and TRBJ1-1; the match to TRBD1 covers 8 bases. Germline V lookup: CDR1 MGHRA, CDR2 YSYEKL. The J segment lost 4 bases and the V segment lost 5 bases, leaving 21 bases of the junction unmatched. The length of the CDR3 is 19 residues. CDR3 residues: CASSGPGQDYSGLSTEAFF. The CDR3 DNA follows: TGCGCCAGCAGCGGGCCGGGACAGGACTACTCAGGCCTTAGCACTGAAGCTTTCTTT.

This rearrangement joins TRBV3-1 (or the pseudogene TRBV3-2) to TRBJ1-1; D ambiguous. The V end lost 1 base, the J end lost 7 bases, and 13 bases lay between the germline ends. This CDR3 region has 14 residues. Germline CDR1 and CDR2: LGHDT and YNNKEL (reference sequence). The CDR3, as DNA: TGTGCCAGCAGCCAAGGAGGTGGGGAGGGTGAAGCTTTCTTT. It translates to CASSQGGGEGEAFF.

The CDR3 is CASSAPALAGSYEQFF. The CDR3 region has the DNA TGCGCCAGCAGCGCGCCCGCACTAGCGGGAAGTTATGAGCAGTTCTTC. The V call is TRBV5-1, the J call TRBJ2-1, with 10 nucleotides matching TRBD2. CDR3 length: 16 amino acids. With V trimmed by 4 bases and J by 8 bases, 12 bases remained unmatched. Germline V gene lookup returns CDR1 SGHRS and CDR2 YFSETQ.

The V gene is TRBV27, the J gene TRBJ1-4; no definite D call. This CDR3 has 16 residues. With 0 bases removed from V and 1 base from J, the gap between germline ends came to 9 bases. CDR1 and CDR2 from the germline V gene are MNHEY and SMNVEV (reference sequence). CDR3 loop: CASSLSGSGTNEKLFF. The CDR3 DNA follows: TGTGCCAGCAGTTTATCAGGGAGTGGAACTAATGAAAAACTGTTTTTT.

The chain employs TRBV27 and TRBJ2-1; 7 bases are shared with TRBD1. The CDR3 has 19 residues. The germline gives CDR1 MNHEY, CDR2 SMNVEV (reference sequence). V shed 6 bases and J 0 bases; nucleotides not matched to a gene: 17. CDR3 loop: CASRRRGQLNGVSYNEQFF. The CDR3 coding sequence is TGTGCCAGCAGGCGTAGGGGACAGTTGAATGGGGTCTCCTACAATGAGCAGTTCTTC.

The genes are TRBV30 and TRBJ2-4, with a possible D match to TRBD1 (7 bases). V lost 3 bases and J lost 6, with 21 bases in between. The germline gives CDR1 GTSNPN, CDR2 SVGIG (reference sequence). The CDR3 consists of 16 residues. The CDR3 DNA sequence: TGTGCCTGGAGGGAGATCCAGGGGGGAAAGGGAAACATTCAGTACTTC. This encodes CAWREIQGGKGNIQYF.

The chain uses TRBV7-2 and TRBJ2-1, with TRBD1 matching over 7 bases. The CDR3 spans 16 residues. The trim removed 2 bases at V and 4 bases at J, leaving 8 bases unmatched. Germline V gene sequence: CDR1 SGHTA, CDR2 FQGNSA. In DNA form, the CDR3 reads TGTGCCAGCAGCTTACAGGGGACAGCTCCTTACAATGAGCAGTTCTTC. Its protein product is CASSLQGTAPYNEQFF. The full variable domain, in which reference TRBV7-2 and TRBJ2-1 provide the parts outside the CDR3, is GAGVSQSPSNKVTEKGKDVELRCDPISGHTALYWYRQSLGQGLEFLIYFQGNSAPDKSGLPSDRFSAERTGGSVSTLTIQRTQQEDSAVYLCASSLQGTAPYNEQFFGPGTRLTVL.